This TCR beta chain emerged from a study of T-cell memory formation after mild COVID-19. General study results and limits: Chiefly within CM and EM were the contracting CD4+ clones; CD8+ ones were within EMRA. Still unconfirmed is whether the second-wave clones peaking on day 37 recognized SARS-CoV-2. Later expanders leaned CD4+, whereas clones that contracted between day 15 and 85 were balanced CD4/CD8.

This clonotype showed up just a few times. What it recognizes is unknown. TCR alpha and TCR beta cDNA libraries carrying sample barcodes and UMIs were produced by 5'RACE using constant-segment primers. TCRdb independently ran MiXCR on the 5' RACE reads; one entry per CDR3 protein. The profile covers 500,000 to 650,000 distinct CDR3 sequences, with about a fifth appearing a single time and 7.5% to 9.5% taken by the ten largest. The receptor was isolated from an adult woman who had mild COVID-19 (a few samples of this study predate the infection). Cell type and time point are not known. The sequencing input was PBMCs or a T cell subset sorted from them (not recorded which).

As DNA, the CDR3 is TGCGCCAGCAGCCCTGACTTCAACTATGGCTACACCTTC. Protein product: CASSPDFNYGYTF. V is TRBV5-1 and J is TRBJ1-2; unclear D gene. In germline, CDR1 is SGHRS, CDR2 YFSETQ. V lost 4 bases and J 2 bases, leaving 9 bases between the germline ends. The CDR3 sequence is 13 residues long.